Listed below are T cell receptor beta chains from one sample, sequenced in a study of blood T cell repertoires in COVID-19. This table comes from immunoSEQ multiplex PCR, and its TCRdb copy is limited to in-frame clones, with some not included. The profile covers roughly 280,000 clones, with 83% appearing a single time and about 4.3% taken by the ten largest. Sequencing input: peripheral blood. These receptors were obtained from a man between 60 and 75 years old who had recovered from COVID-19. CDR3s include the opening cysteine and the closing phenylalanine or tryptophan. A D gene is named only where the DNA matches it firmly. Size tells how often a clone was seen (once, few, many) or the class of an expanded clone, and some rows leave it out.

D	J	size	V	DNA	CDR3
TRBD1	TRBJ1-5	few	TRBV27	TGTGCCAGCAGCCCCTGGACAGGACATCAGCCCCAGCATTTT	CASSPWTGHQPQHF
.	TRBJ2-6	.	TRBV2	TGTGCCAGCACCGGAGGGATCGGGGCCGGTTCCGGGGCCAACGTCCTGACTTTC	CASTGGIGAGSGANVLTF
.	TRBJ2-7	.	TRBV5-6	TGTGCCAGCAGGCGGGACTCCTACGAGCAGTACTTC	CASRRDSYEQYF
.	TRBJ2-5	.	TRBV5-4	TGTGCCAGCAGCTCCGCTAGCGCCCAAGAGACCCAGTACTTC	CASSSASAQETQYF
.	TRBJ2-7	.	TRBV30	TGTGCCTGGAGTTTGGTACCAGGGTTCTACGAGCAGTACTTC	CAWSLVPGFYEQYF
TRBD2	TRBJ2-5	.	TRBV11-3	TGTGCCAGCAGCTTAAGGGGAGGGGAGACCCAGTACTTC	CASSLRGGETQYF
TRBD1	TRBJ2-7	.	TRBV29-1	TGCAGCGTAAACAGGGGAACCGAGCAGTACTTC	CSVNRGTEQYF
TRBD1	TRBJ1-5	.	TRBV6-5	TGTGCCACTCGGACAGGAGACAATCAGCCCCAGCATTTT	CATRTGDNQPQHF
.	TRBJ2-5	.	TRBV5-1	TGCGCCAGCAGCCAGGGTCGGGGGTACCAAGAGACCCAGTACTTC	CASSQGRGYQETQYF
TRBD1	TRBJ1-2	few	TRBV5-1	TGCGCCAGCAGCCAAGAGACAGGGAGCTATGGCTACACCTTC	CASSQETGSYGYTF
.	TRBJ1-2	once	TRBV10-3	TGTGCCATCAGTGAGCGGGAAAATGGCTACACCTTC	CAISERENGYTF
TRBD1	TRBJ2-5	.	TRBV6-5	TGTGCCAGCAAGACAGGGGCGATAAAGACCCAGTACTTC	CASKTGAIKTQYF
.	TRBJ1-5	.	TRBV3-1/TRBV3-2	TGTGCCAGCAGCCAAGATGGAGGGGCCAGCAATCAGCCCCAGCATTTT	CASSQDGGASNQPQHF
.	TRBJ1-2	.	TRBV21-1	TGTGCCAGCAGCGGACGGACAGGGCAGGGTAACTATGGCTACACCTTC	CASSGRTGQGNYGYTF
TRBD2	TRBJ2-1	.	TRBV7-6	TGTGCCAGCAGCTCCCGGTGGGGGACTAGCGGCAATGAGCAGTTCTTC	CASSSRWGTSGNEQFF
.	TRBJ1-2	.	TRBV7-2	TGTGCCAGCAGCTCTTTCTGGAGGGGCGGCTACACCTTC	CASSSFWRGGYTF
.	TRBJ2-3	.	TRBV12-5	TGTGCTAGTGGTTTGGGAGACAGCAGCACAGATACGCAGTATTTT	CASGLGDSSTDTQYF
.	TRBJ1-3	few	TRBV5-1	TGCGCCAGCAGCTCGAGAGTGGCGGACACCATATATTTT	CASSSRVADTIYF
.	TRBJ1-5	.	TRBV6-1	TGTGCCAGCAGTGAATTACAGGGTGCCACCAGCAATCAGCCCCAGCATTTT	CASSELQGATSNQPQHF
.	TRBJ1-1	.	TRBV5-1	TGCGCCAGCAGCTTCGCCGTTGGGCTGAACACTGAAGCTTTCTTT	CASSFAVGLNTEAFF
.	TRBJ2-5	.	TRBV3-1/TRBV3-2	TGTGCCAGCAGCCAAGCGGGTATGCAGGGAGAGACCCAGTACTTC	CASSQAGMQGETQYF
.	TRBJ2-7	few	TRBV3-1/TRBV3-2	TGTGCCAGCAGCCAAGATGACGGGGACGAGCAGTACTTC	CASSQDDGDEQYF
TRBD1	TRBJ1-2	few	TRBV7-2	TGTGCCAGCAGCATAGACTCCACAGGGGTATCTGGCTACACCTTC	CASSIDSTGVSGYTF
TRBD1	TRBJ2-7	.	TRBV5-1	TGCGCCAGCAGTCCAAGGGACAGCTCCTACGAGCAGTACTTC	CASSPRDSSYEQYF
.	TRBJ1-3	.	TRBV5-1	TGCGCCAGCAGCTTGGATGGAGCTGGAAACACCATATATTTT	CASSLDGAGNTIYF
TRBD1	TRBJ1-5	few	TRBV30	TGTGCCTGGAGTGACTTGGGACAGGCCACGGGTCAGCCCCAGCATTTT	CAWSDLGQATGQPQHF
.	TRBJ2-1	once	TRBV7-3	TGTGCCAGCAGCCCCGCCGGGGGGCAACCTTCGAATGAGCAGTTCTTC	CASSPAGGQPSNEQFF
.	TRBJ2-7	.	TRBV12-3/TRBV12-4	TGTGCCAGCAGTCCCCAAAGTAGCCGGCAGTACTTC	CASSPQSSRQYF
.	TRBJ2-7	.	TRBV12-3/TRBV12-4	TGTGCCAGCAGTCCCTCTTCCTACGAGCAGTACTTC	CASSPSSYEQYF
TRBD1	TRBJ1-5	few	TRBV6-5	TGTGCCAGTTCACGGGACAGCGTAAATCAGCCCCAGCATTTT	CASSRDSVNQPQHF
TRBD2	TRBJ2-7	.	TRBV5-4	TGTGCCAGCAGCTTGGTCGGTCGGCGGGGGGACTCCTACGAGCAGTACTTC	CASSLVGRRGDSYEQYF
.	TRBJ2-5	.	TRBV11-2	TGTGCCAGCAGCTCCGGGTTTCTAGCCCAAGAGACCCAGTACTTC	CASSSGFLAQETQYF
.	TRBJ1-1	.	TRBV6-5	TGTGCCAGCAGTTACTCACGGACTCTGATGAACACTGAAGCTTTCTTT	CASSYSRTLMNTEAFF
TRBD1	TRBJ1-6	.	TRBV10-3	TGTGCCATCAGGCCGGGACAGGGTGGGTCACCCCTCCACTTT	CAIRPGQGGSPLHF
.	TRBJ2-1	.	TRBV11-2	TGTGCCAGCAGCGAACTGCGGCTCACTGAGCAGTTCTTC	CASSELRLTEQFF
TRBD1	TRBJ1-2	once	TRBV6-5	TGTGCCAGCAGACTCGCTCCGGGACAGGGGTATGGCTACACCTTC	CASRLAPGQGYGYTF
.	TRBJ2-7	.	TRBV29-1	TGCAGCGTTGAGCCCACACAGGGCTCCTACGAGCAGTACTTC	CSVEPTQGSYEQYF
.	TRBJ2-1	.	TRBV7-3	TGTGCCAGCAGCTCTAACAGGGTTGGCTACAATGAGCAGTTCTTC	CASSSNRVGYNEQFF
.	TRBJ2-7	.	TRBV5-5	TGTGCCAGCAGCTCCGGGACGCGGGGATACGAGCAGTACTTC	CASSSGTRGYEQYF
.	TRBJ2-5	.	TRBV5-4	TGTGCCAGCAGCTTGTCGAACCTAGGAGAGACCCAGTACTTC	CASSLSNLGETQYF
.	TRBJ1-3	.	TRBV7-9	TGTGCCAGCAGCTTAGTTTCCGGTTATGGAAACACCATATATTTT	CASSLVSGYGNTIYF
TRBD1	TRBJ1-1	.	TRBV6-5	TGTGCCAGCAGTCCTACCCTACAGGGGAAGGCTTTCTTT	CASSPTLQGKAFF
TRBD1	TRBJ2-1	.	TRBV5-1	TGCGCCAGCAGCTTGCCGACAGGGGGCCCCTACAATGAGCAGTTCTTC	CASSLPTGGPYNEQFF
.	TRBJ2-3	.	TRBV9	TGTGCCAGCAGCGTAGTGGGCTGGACTTCAGATACGCAGTATTTT	CASSVVGWTSDTQYF
.	TRBJ2-5	.	TRBV9	TGTGCCAGCAGCTTAGAACTAGTGGGGCAAGAGACCCAGTACTTC	CASSLELVGQETQYF
TRBD2	TRBJ2-5	.	TRBV29-1	TGCAGCGTTGTACTTTGGGGCTCGAAAGCGGGGGAGACCCAGTACTTC	CSVVLWGSKAGETQYF
.	TRBJ2-3	.	TRBV5-1	TGCGCCAGCAGATCTCAGGGGCCCACAGATACGCAGTATTTT	CASRSQGPTDTQYF
TRBD1	TRBJ2-7	.	TRBV11-3	TGTGCCAGCAGACCCGACAGGGGACGAACCTACGAGCAGTACTTC	CASRPDRGRTYEQYF
TRBD2	TRBJ2-3	.	TRBV5-1	TGCGCCAGCAGCCCTCAGGTTAGCGGGAGTGATACGCAGTATTTT	CASSPQVSGSDTQYF
.	TRBJ2-7	.	TRBV20-1	TGCAGTGCTAGTTACAGGGAGCTCGAGCAGTACTTC	CSASYRELEQYF
TRBD2	TRBJ2-5	.	TRBV6-5	TGTGCCAGCAGTCAATATAGCGGGAGTCTGAAGACCCAGTACTTC	CASSQYSGSLKTQYF
.	TRBJ2-3	.	TRBV7-9	TGTGCCAGCAGCTTAAGCATCGCGGGGGATACGCAGTATTTT	CASSLSIAGDTQYF
TRBD1	TRBJ2-7	.	TRBV6-5	TGTGCCAGCAGTTACACTTCCGGGACAGGGGAGACGTACTTC	CASSYTSGTGETYF
TRBD2	TRBJ2-3	.	TRBV4-1	TGCGCCAGCAGCCAAGACGGAGCGGGAGGGAGCACAGATACGCAGTATTTT	CASSQDGAGGSTDTQYF
.	TRBJ2-2	.	TRBV7-2	TGTGCCAGCAGAGTAGAATACGGAGGGGCCGGGGAGCTGTTTTTT	CASRVEYGGAGELFF
.	TRBJ1-4	.	TRBV6-6	TGTGCCAGCAGACTGACAGCTTCTAATGAAAAACTGTTTTTT	CASRLTASNEKLFF
TRBD1	TRBJ1-2	.	TRBV19	TGTGCCAGTAGTAGCACTGGGACAGGGTACAATGGCTACACCTTC	CASSSTGTGYNGYTF